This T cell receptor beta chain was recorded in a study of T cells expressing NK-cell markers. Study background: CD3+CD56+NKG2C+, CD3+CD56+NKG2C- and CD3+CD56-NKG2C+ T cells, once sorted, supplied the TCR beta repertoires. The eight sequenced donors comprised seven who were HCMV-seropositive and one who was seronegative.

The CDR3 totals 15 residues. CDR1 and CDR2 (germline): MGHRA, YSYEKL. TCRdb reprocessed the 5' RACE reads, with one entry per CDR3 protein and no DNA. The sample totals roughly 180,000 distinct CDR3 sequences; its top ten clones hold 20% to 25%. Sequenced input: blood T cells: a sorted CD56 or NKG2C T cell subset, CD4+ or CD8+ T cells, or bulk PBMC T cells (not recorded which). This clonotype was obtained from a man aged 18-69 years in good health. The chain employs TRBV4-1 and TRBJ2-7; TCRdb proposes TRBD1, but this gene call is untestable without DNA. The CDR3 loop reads CASSQSGHRAYEQYF.